The 8 T cell receptor beta chains below all came from one sample that was sequenced in a study of T cell changes during pregnancy in multiple sclerosis. Profiled with immunoSEQ multiplex PCR; TCRdb holds only in-frame clones, not every one. The sample lists 50,000 to 65,000 clones, about nine tenths occurring once. Here the sequenced sample was peripheral blood, taken in the second trimester of pregnancy. Source of these receptors: a female donor with multiple sclerosis, enrolled in a pregnancy study.

The chain is built from TRBV27 and TRBJ2-1; 8 nucleotides agree with TRBD2. Germline V CDR1 and CDR2: MNHEY, SMNVEV (reference sequence). V was clipped by 5 bases and J by 8 bases; unmatched bases: 14. The CDR3 totals 16 residues. Here the CDR3 reads CASSPLGRGGLYEQFF. CDR3 DNA: TGTGCCAGCAGTCCCTTGGGACGGGGGGGTCTGTATGAGCAGTTCTTC.

The gene calls are TRBV19 and TRBJ2-5, with a possible D match to TRBD1 (5 bases). There are 15 residues in the CDR3. V shed 3 bases and J shed 1 base, with 12 bases lying between them. CDR1 LNHDA and CDR2 SQIVND come from the germline V gene (reference sequence). CDR3 nucleotides: TGTGCCAGTAGTATTGGGGCCAGGGTCCAAGAGACCCAGTACTTC. Encoded protein: CASSIGARVQETQYF. Full variable domain (outside the CDR3, taken from reference TRBV19 and TRBJ2-5): DGGITQSPKYLFRKEGQNVTLSCEQNLNHDAMYWYRQDPGQGLRLIYYSQIVNDFQKGDIAEGYSVSREKKESFPLTVTSAQKNPTAFYLCASSIGARVQETQYFGPGTRLLVL.

In nucleotides, the CDR3 is TGTGCCAGCAGCTTAGATCAGTGGACAGCCTCTTATGGCTACACCTTC. Its translation: CASSLDQWTASYGYTF. This chain uses TRBV11-2 with TRBJ1-2, with a weak D call TRBD1 (6 bases). With 0 bases removed from V and 5 bases from J, the gap between germline ends came to 16 bases. CDR3 size: 16 residues. Germline values: CDR1 SGHAT, CDR2 FQNNGV. Full variable domain (missing parts from reference TRBV11-2 and TRBJ1-2): EAGVAQSPRYKIIEKRQSVAFWCNPISGHATLYWYQQILGQGPKLLIQFQNNGVVDDSQLPKDRFSAERLKGVDSTLKIQPAKLEDSAVYLCASSLDQWTASYGYTFGSGTRLTVV.

The chain uses TRBV6-1 and TRBJ2-2; D possibly corresponds to TRBD2 (5 bases). Between the trimmed V and J ends, which lost 10 bases and 0 bases, there was a span of 6 bases. Germline V CDR1 and CDR2: MNHNS, SASEGT. The CDR3 length is 12 residues. CDR3 sequence reads: CANGANTGELFF. In DNA form, the CDR3 reads TGTGCCAACGGGGCGAACACCGGGGAGCTGTTTTTT.

The chain joins TRBV5-6 to TRBJ2-3; the match to TRBD1 covers 8 bases. Trimming cost V 1 base and J 2 bases; bases outside gene matches: 3. The germline gives CDR1 SGHDT, CDR2 YYEEEE. This CDR3 is built from 15 residues. The CDR3 here is CASSLRTGTTDTQYF. The DNA of the CDR3 is TGTGCCAGCAGCTTGAGGACAGGGACCACAGATACGCAGTATTTT.

This clone was detected once. This rearrangement joins TRBV5-4 to TRBJ1-4; TRBD1 is a possible D gene (6 bases). Germline CDR1 reads SGHNT; CDR2 reads YYREEE (reference sequence). The CDR3 contains 13 residues. Trimming removed 4 bases from V and 5 bases from J, with 9 bases in between. In DNA, the CDR3 is TGTGCCAGCAGCGTTGGACAGAATGAAAAACTGTTTTTT. The encoded protein is CASSVGQNEKLFF.

V gene TRBV7-2 combines with J gene TRBJ2-7, with D perhaps TRBD1 (6 bases). V dropped 7 bases and J dropped 2 bases, with 15 bases sitting between them. Per the germline V gene, CDR1 is SGHTA and CDR2 is FQGNSA. This CDR3 is built from 14 residues. The CDR3 spells CASTTRQAPYEQYF. The CDR3 DNA sequence: TGTGCCAGCACCACCCGACAGGCCCCCTACGAGCAGTACTTC.

Written as DNA, the CDR3 is TGTGCCAGCTCACGTTACAGGGACCAACAGCCCCAGCATTTT. Translation gives CASSRYRDQQPQHF. This chain joins TRBV18 and TRBJ1-5; maybe TRBD1 (6 bases). CDR1 is KGHSH and CDR2 is LQKENI in the germline V gene. V lost 4 bases, J lost 7 bases, and 14 bases lay in between. The CDR3 runs 14 residues.